This TCR beta chain was sequenced in a study of regulatory T cells in long-lasting Graves disease. Study findings and constraints: Between persistent patients, a few thousand public clonotypes were shared, exceeding the 800 to 1,000 shared between new patients.

Details on this clonotype: Its antigen is unknown.

Germline loops: CDR1 MGHRA, CDR2 YSYEKL. Trimming stripped 5 bases from V and 4 bases from J, with 14 bases between. The CDR3 consists of 14 residues. Time point here: persistent/refractory GD, antithyroid drugs over 5 years with positive TRAb. From PBMCs, RNA was extracted and then used to make the TCR library. Through Arm-PCR of CDR3 regions and iRepertoire HTBI primers, TCR beta libraries were built. TCRdb redid the calling of the multiplex PCR reads with MiXCR, one entry per CDR3 protein. The sample contains about 470,000 distinct CDR3 sequences, around a fifth of which appear only once. The material sequenced was peripheral blood mononuclear cells (PBMCs), taken when the disease was refractory, from a patient treated with antithyroid drugs. This TCR came from a female donor with Graves disease. The rearrangement uses TRBV4-1 and TRBJ1-1; D remains unclear. CDR3 protein: CASSSRQEGTEAFF. DNA of the CDR3: TGCGCCAGCAGCTCCCGCCAGGAGGGCACTGAAGCTTTCTTT.